These T cell receptor beta chains were read from a single sample in a study of blood T cell repertoires in COVID-19. TCRdb's copy holds only in-frame clones and misses some; the assay was immunoSEQ multiplex PCR. The data hold roughly 250,000 clones, with approximately 87% observed a single time. The sequencing input was peripheral blood. The receptors shown here come from a woman aged 25 to 45 with COVID-19, enrolled during active disease. CDR3s include the opening cysteine and the closing phenylalanine or tryptophan. The order of the fields is clone size, V gene, J gene, D gene, CDR3 protein, CDR3 DNA. D genes are given only for firm matches. Clone size is stated in some rows and not others, as once, few, many or a class when expanded.

>NA|TRBV13|TRBJ2-2|NA
CASSFDTGELFF
TGTGCCAGCAGCTTCGACACCGGGGAGCTGTTTTTT
>NA|TRBV2|TRBJ2-7|TRBD2
CASKQEGGLAGGNSYEQYF
TGTGCCAGCAAACAAGAAGGTGGACTAGCGGGGGGGAACTCCTACGAGCAGTACTTC
>NA|TRBV19|TRBJ1-1|TRBD1
CASSIRDREQEAFF
TGTGCCAGTAGTATCCGGGACAGGGAACAAGAAGCTTTCTTT
>NA|TRBV19|TRBJ1-1|NA
CASSIISGSLNTEAFF
TGTGCCAGTAGTATAATATCAGGGTCCTTAAACACTGAAGCTTTCTTT
>NA|TRBV30|TRBJ1-3|NA
CAWIPRERRSGNTIYF
TGTGCCTGGATACCAAGAGAGCGACGCTCTGGAAACACCATATATTTT
>NA|TRBV4-1|TRBJ2-1|TRBD2
CASIKKASGGSYNEQFF
TGCGCCAGCATCAAAAAAGCTAGCGGGGGTTCCTACAATGAGCAGTTCTTC
>NA|TRBV2|TRBJ2-3|TRBD2
CASRNSGGSTDTQYF
TGTGCCAGCAGAAACAGCGGGGGCTCGACAGATACGCAGTATTTT
>NA|TRBV7-2|TRBJ1-2|TRBD1
CASSAYRGWYTF
TGTGCCAGCAGCGCCTACAGGGGATGGTACACCTTC
>NA|TRBV20-1|TRBJ2-7|TRBD1
CSASYRGRRYEQYF
TGCAGTGCTAGTTACAGGGGGCGCAGGTACGAGCAGTACTTC
>once|TRBV27|TRBJ1-2|NA
CASSPSSAGYGYTF
TGTGCCAGCAGTCCCTCATCAGCGGGCTATGGCTACACCTTC
>NA|TRBV28|TRBJ2-3|NA
CASSAGIYTDTQYF
TGTGCCAGCTCGGCCGGGATATACACAGATACGCAGTATTTT
>NA|TRBV7-2|TRBJ2-7|NA
CASSLLLVYEQYF
TGTGCCAGCAGCTTACTGCTAGTCTACGAGCAGTACTTC
>NA|TRBV29-1|TRBJ2-1|NA
CSPTSFKRGEQFF
TGCAGCCCTACTAGCTTTAAAAGGGGTGAGCAGTTCTTC
>NA|TRBV28|TRBJ2-7|NA
CASSFTQLSYEQYF
TGTGCCAGCAGTTTTACACAGCTGAGCTACGAGCAGTACTTC
>NA|TRBV6-5|TRBJ2-7|NA
CASSPRAGNGYEQYF
TGTGCCAGCAGTCCCCGGGCAGGGAATGGGTACGAGCAGTACTTC
>NA|TRBV4-1|TRBJ1-6|TRBD1
CASSQTTGTKSPLHF
TGCGCCAGCAGCCAGACGACAGGGACAAAGTCACCCCTCCACTTT
>NA|TRBV10-3|TRBJ2-5|TRBD2
CATRREAGGRQETQYF
TGTGCCACACGTCGGGAGGCGGGGGGGCGACAAGAGACCCAGTACTTC
>few|TRBV4-1|TRBJ1-1|NA
CASSQDWLITEAFF
TGCGCCAGCAGCCAAGATTGGCTGATCACTGAAGCTTTCTTT
>NA|TRBV7-2|TRBJ2-5|TRBD1
CASSLGQGKTQYF
TGTGCCAGCAGCCTTGGACAGGGAAAGACCCAGTACTTC
>few|TRBV27|TRBJ2-5|TRBD1
CASSLGPGQEETQYF
TGTGCCAGCAGTTTAGGGCCGGGACAGGAAGAGACCCAGTACTTC
>once|TRBV6-5|TRBJ1-2|TRBD1
CASSRTPGQGHGYTF
TGTGCCAGCAGTCGCACCCCGGGACAGGGCCATGGCTACACCTTC
>NA|TRBV12-3/TRBV12-4|TRBJ2-1|NA
CASSPTSNEQFF
TGTGCCAGCAGTCCCACTAGTAATGAGCAGTTCTTC
>once|TRBV7-8|TRBJ1-2|NA
CASSLESGYYGYTF
TGTGCCAGCAGCTTAGAATCAGGGTACTATGGCTACACCTTC
>NA|TRBV3-1/TRBV3-2|TRBJ1-1|NA
CASSPRQGKTEAFF
TGTGCCAGCAGCCCGAGGCAGGGAAAAACTGAAGCTTTCTTT
>NA|TRBV11-2|TRBJ1-3|NA
CASSQQGSGNTIYF
TGTGCCAGCAGTCAGCAGGGCTCTGGAAACACCATATATTTT
>NA|TRBV24-1|TRBJ2-3|NA
CATSAGVWTDTQYF
TGTGCCACCAGTGCCGGGGTCTGGACAGATACGCAGTATTTT
>NA|TRBV27|TRBJ1-2|NA
CASSLGEGWGYTF
TGTGCCAGCAGCCTGGGGGAGGGCTGGGGCTACACCTTC